Shown below are 13 T cell receptor beta chains from a single sample sequenced in a study of CD8 T cells in ankylosing spondylitis. TCRdb re-called the 5' RACE reads with MiXCR, one entry per CDR3 protein. The sample includes under 300,000 distinct CDR3 sequences, roughly a tenth of them seen just once. Sequencing input: blood, either unsorted or a sorted T cell fraction (not recorded which). The receptors were gathered from a male donor with ankylosing spondylitis or in good health (not recorded which).

This clonotype was picked up many times. The chain is built from TRBV20-1 and TRBJ2-1; D perhaps matches TRBD2 (6 bases). Germline-derived CDR1 and CDR2 are DFQATT and SNEGSKA (reference sequence). Between the trimmed V and J ends, which lost 4 bases and 9 bases, there was a span of 13 bases. CDR3 length: 12 amino acids. CDR3 residues: CSANPGVFEQFF. The CDR3 bases are TGCAGTGCTAACCCGGGAGTCTTTGAGCAGTTCTTC.

This clonotype has a count of ten or more. The chain carries TRBV5-1 and TRBJ2-7; 14 nucleotides align to TRBD2. Per germline, CDR1 SGHRS and CDR2 YFSETQ. J was trimmed by 4 bases and V by 1 base; bases with no gene match: 4. The CDR3 totals 16 residues. The CDR3, as DNA: TGCGCCAGCAGCTTGTCGACTAGCGGGGGGGCTTACGAGCAGTACTTC. Amino acids: CASSLSTSGGAYEQYF.

This clonotype was recorded many times. The rearrangement joins TRBV20-1 to TRBJ2-3; 7 bases match TRBD1. V lost 5 bases to trimming and J lost 3 bases; unmatched junction nucleotides: 8. CDR3 length equals 14 residues. The germline CDR1 and CDR2 sequences are DFQATT and SNEGSKA (reference sequence). CDR3 sequence reads: CSAPGQPTTDTQYF. CDR3 coding DNA: TGCAGTGCTCCGGGACAGCCCACTACAGATACGCAGTATTTT.

This clonotype was picked up many times. The J gene is TRBJ2-7, the V gene TRBV20-1, with 8 bases lining up with TRBD2. Germline V CDR1 and CDR2: DFQATT, SNEGSKA (reference sequence). CDR3 length: 17 residues. CDR3 sequence: CSLPAYVETSGYYEQYF. The CDR3 DNA is TGCAGCCTGCCCGCTTATGTCGAAACTAGCGGTTACTACGAGCAGTACTTC.

This clonotype was seen repeatedly, ten times or more. The chain uses TRBV20-1 and TRBJ2-1; 8 positions match TRBD2. CDR3 length: 15 amino acids. CDR1 and CDR2 (germline): DFQATT, SNEGSKA (reference sequence). J was trimmed by 4 bases and V by 3 bases; bases with no gene match: 8. CDR3 bases: TGCAGTGCTAGTCGTACCGGGGGGGGATACAATGAGCAGTTCTTC. This sequence encodes CSASRTGGGYNEQFF.

A few counts support this clonotype. The genes are TRBV12-3 or TRBV12-4 and TRBJ2-1; 10 bases fit TRBD2. J was trimmed by 8 bases and V by 6 bases; bases with no gene match: 16. This CDR3 has 17 amino acids. Here the CDR3 reads CASSPPAGGFSGYEQFF. In DNA, the CDR3 is TGTGCCAGCAGCCCCCCAGCGGGAGGGTTCTCTGGATATGAGCAGTTCTTC.

In its sample, this clonotype was seen many times. The chain recombines TRBV28 with TRBJ1-1; D is unresolved. The ends were cut back, 5 bases at V and 5 bases at J, with 15 bases in the middle. The CDR3 runs to 14 residues. Germline loops: CDR1 MDHEN, CDR2 SYDVKM. The CDR3 bases are TGTGCCAGCAGTCCCCTAGGGCTGGTGACTGAAGCTTTCTTT. Translated: CASSPLGLVTEAFF. Filled out from reference TRBV28 and TRBJ1-1, the complete variable domain reads DVKVTQSSRYLVKRTGEKVFLECVQDMDHENMFWYRQDPGLGLRLIYFSYDVKMKEKGDIPEGYSVSREKKERFSLILESASTNQTSMYLCASSPLGLVTEAFFGQGTRLTVV.

This clonotype was seen repeatedly, ten times or more. The chain couples TRBV20-1 to TRBJ2-7; 8 nucleotides line up with TRBD2. The J segment lost 3 bases and the V segment lost 6 bases, leaving 10 bases of the junction unmatched. This CDR3 comprises 14 residues. Germline V gene data show CDR1 as DFQATT and CDR2 as SNEGSKA (reference sequence). CDR3 DNA: TGCAGTGCAGCCTTAGCGGGGACCGACTACGAGCAGTACTTC. Translation gives CSAALAGTDYEQYF.

This clonotype was found many times. The chain carries TRBV20-1 and TRBJ2-1; 7 nucleotides align to TRBD2. The CDR3 is 13 amino acids. Per germline, CDR1 DFQATT and CDR2 SNEGSKA (reference sequence). With V trimmed by 5 bases and J by 10 bases, 11 bases remained unmatched. The CDR3 protein is CSASAGPRSEQFF. Here the CDR3 DNA reads TGCAGTGCTTCAGCGGGGCCCAGGTCGGAGCAGTTCTTC.

The sample holds a few counts of this clonotype. The V and J genes are TRBV7-2 and TRBJ2-1; 11 bases map to TRBD2. Per germline, CDR1 SGHTA and CDR2 FQGNSA. The ends lost 5 bases at V and 8 bases at J; junction bases unmatched: 5. The CDR3 totals 14 residues. The DNA of the CDR3 is TGTGCCAGCAGCCGGGGACTAGCGGACTATGAGCAGTTCTTC. Translated: CASSRGLADYEQFF.

The table lists this clonotype with many counts. J is TRBJ1-2 and V is TRBV12-3 or TRBV12-4; D not certain. The CDR3 spans 12 residues. Trimming removed 11 bases at V and 5 bases at J, with 15 bases between. CDR3 in DNA: TGTGCCTCATCCCACAGCGTATATGGCTACACCTTC. The encoded protein is CASSHSVYGYTF.

This clonotype was picked up a small number of times. This sequence joins TRBV7-9 and TRBJ2-1, with TRBD2 matching over 10 bases. CDR1 SEHNR and CDR2 FQNEAQ come from the germline V gene (reference sequence). The length of the CDR3 is 17 residues. J was trimmed by 2 bases and V by 1 base; bases with no gene match: 5. The chain's CDR3 is CASSLGLLAGPYNEQFF. CDR3 in DNA: TGTGCCAGCAGCTTAGGGCTACTAGCGGGGCCCTACAATGAGCAGTTCTTC.

This clonotype came up many times. The chain couples TRBV12-3 or TRBV12-4 to TRBJ2-1; D not resolved. The CDR3 contains 11 residues. V lost 3 bases and J lost 8, with 5 bases in between. CDR3 DNA: TGTGCCAGCAGTTTCCGCTATGAGCAGTTCTTC. This translates into CASSFRYEQFF.